This TCR beta chain derives from a study of blood T cell repertoires in COVID-19 (dated by TCRdb to 2020 to 2022). Turning to the overall study: Collaborator samples came from the United States, Italy and Spain and covered acute and convalescent phases of COVID-19. The prospective study material was composed of cDNA or gDNA derived from T cells, B-cell-depleted T cells, or PBMCs. The dataset comprised deeply sampled blood TCRbeta repertoires from subjects exposed to, actively infected with, or recovered from COVID-19. The samples were drawn from the first 160 participants of the ongoing ImmuneRACE study and from 950 to 1,500 subjects provided by 6 global collaborators. Where available, HLA class I and class II types were taken from metadata supplied by the sample provider and were not determined by assay-based typing. A freely available public database, intended as a resource for researchers studying the immune response to SARS-CoV-2, is where the repertoires were released. A de-identified subject ID, COVID-19 status, age in years and sex were almost always included in the sample metadata. Results the study describes overall, beyond this receptor: The amount of clinical and demographic metadata varied by source and participant and was provided uncurated.

On this clone: Its antigen remains unidentified. No much larger clone is present one base from it, and per-base qualities are unavailable.

The junction carries 6 bases between V and J, which are trimmed by 5 bases and 5 bases respectively. From cysteine to phenylalanine, the CDR3 is 10 amino acids long. Only the CDR3 region is kept as DNA, spanning 30 bases read in frame from base 1. Via the germline V gene (reference sequence), CDR1 is DFQATT and CDR2 SNEGSKA. Collaborating institutions collected whole blood in K2EDTA tubes following their own protocols. Collaborator samples were shipped for TCRbeta analysis as frozen whole blood, isolated PBMCs, or DNA extracted from either sample type. TCRbeta CDR3 regions were amplified from genomic DNA using the immunoSEQ Assay, a bias-controlled multiplex PCR. In the source study's methods: Within the assay, amplification of reference gene primers was used to estimate how many nucleated cells each sample contained. To quantify the absolute abundance of each unique TCRbeta CDR3 rearrangement, sequence reads were collapsed and filtered. For each sample, productive Simpson clonality was calculated as the square root of Simpson's diversity index across productive rearrangements. TCRdb retrieved this table from immuneACCESS and kept in-frame rearrangements only. Not all clones are present; in checked studies, unresolved V genes account for under half, and no reason is known for the remainder. That table supplies the V and J calls and clone size; D and trimming were determined from the DNA. Present in this sample are about 190,000 clones, approximately 80% of which were seen just once. Around 20% of the sample goes to the ten largest clones.

The rearrangement combines TRBV20-1 with TRBJ1-1, with the D segment identity uncertain. This TCR was recovered from a human donor in a cohort sampled during active COVID-19. What was sequenced was peripheral blood. The nucleotide sequence is given as TGCAGTGCTCTAGTTACTGAAGCTTTCTTT. This sequence encodes CSALVTEAFF.